This T cell receptor beta chain derives from a study of blood T cell repertoires in COVID-19. Per the germline V gene, CDR1 is MNHEY and CDR2 is SVGEGT. The CDR3 totals 17 residues. V lost 4 bases and J lost 2; bases outside the gene matches: 14. TCRdb's copy holds only in-frame clones and misses some; the assay was immunoSEQ multiplex PCR. The table has over 150,000 clones, 75% to 85% seen once; the top ten hold about an eighth. Sequenced sample: PBMCs or T cells enriched from blood (not recorded which). The sequence derives from a man between 35 and 55 years old who had recovered from COVID-19. The chain links TRBV6-2 or TRBV6-3 to TRBJ2-7; TRBD1 agrees at 7 bases. CDR3 DNA sequence: TGTGCCAGCAGTTCTCGCCCGGGGACAGCCGACACCTACGAGCAGTACTTC. Amino acid sequence: CASSSRPGTADTYEQYF.